This T cell receptor (beta chain) was obtained from a study of vaccination and CD4 T cells after COVID-19. This sample's treatment: roughly nine-day PBMC culture with coronavirus spike peptide pools or control peptides (ViraFEST assay). Expanded clonotypes were found by TCR sequencing after peptide-pool stimulation (ViraFEST). With approximately 10 days of culture completed, CD4+ T cells were isolated by negative selection. To note about this clonotype: Its antigen is undetermined.

Study-wide points: Convalescent patients displayed a median about 86% of reactive clones emerging only post-vaccination.

The Oncomine TCR Beta short-read assay was applied to DNA of cultured CD4+ T cells. TCRdb used MiXCR to reprocess the PCR reads, holding one entry per CDR3 protein. The sample contains fewer than 4,500 distinct CDR3 sequences, approximately 32% of which appear only once. The junction had 8 bases not matched to a gene; V was cut back by 8 bases and J by 4 bases. The germline gives CDR1 MNHNS, CDR2 SASEGT. The CDR3 is 14 residues long. This sequence originates from a human donor who had recovered from COVID-19. The V call is TRBV6-1, the J call TRBJ1-5; 7 bases map to TRBD1. The sample comprised CD4+ T cells from blood, cultured in vitro. The CDR3 DNA reads as TGTGCCAGCGGTACGGGACAGCTAAATCAGCCCCAGCATTTT. Its translation: CASGTGQLNQPQHF.